Below are 8 T cell receptor beta chains sequenced from a single sample in a study of siplizumab effects on memory and regulatory T cells. TCRdb keeps only in-frame clones here, not all; method: immunoSEQ multiplex PCR. The sample carries about 80,000 clones, 85% to 95% recorded once. The sample comprised CD8+ T cells sorted from blood. All receptors come from a human donor in good health.

V is TRBV15 and J is TRBJ2-1, with TRBD2 matching 9 bases. The CDR3 has 17 amino acids. The germline gives CDR1 LNHNV, CDR2 YYDKDF (reference sequence). V was clipped by 5 bases and J by 0 bases; unmatched bases: 8. The CDR3, as DNA: TGTGCCACCAGCGGACTAGCGCCCAATCCCTCCTACAATGAGCAGTTCTTC. As protein: CATSGLAPNPSYNEQFF.

This chain connects TRBV27 to TRBJ1-5; D remains unclear. Germline V gene sequence: CDR1 MNHEY, CDR2 SMNVEV (reference sequence). Trimming stripped 6 bases from V and 3 bases from J, with 15 bases between. The CDR3 is 15 amino acids. In nucleotides, the CDR3 is TGTGCCAGCAGCTCCCCCGGAGTTCCCAATCAGCCCCAGCATTTT. As protein: CASSSPGVPNQPQHF.

The chain recombines TRBV5-1 with TRBJ2-2, with 8 positions matching TRBD2. The CDR3 sequence is 16 residues long. V lost 0 bases and J lost 3; bases outside the gene matches: 4. Germline CDR1 SGHRS, CDR2 YFSETQ. The CDR3 loop is CASSLELAEHTGELFF. The CDR3 nucleotides are TGCGCCAGCAGCTTGGAACTAGCGGAACACACCGGGGAGCTGTTTTTT.

The table lists this clone with a count of one. The chain joins TRBV4-2 to TRBJ1-2; D not certain. The germline CDR1 and CDR2 sequences are LGHNA and YNFKEQ. V was trimmed by 1 base and J by 3 bases, leaving 6 bases between them. The CDR3 covers 13 residues. The CDR3 loop is CASSQGGHYGYTF. CDR3 nucleotide sequence: TGTGCCAGCAGCCAAGGAGGACACTATGGCTACACCTTC.

The V and J genes are TRBV29-1 and TRBJ2-3; maybe TRBD1 (5 bases). Germline CDR1 reads SQVTM; CDR2 reads ANQGSEA. This CDR3 spans 15 amino acids. Trimming left V 4 bases short and J 2 bases short, with 16 bases between. Written as DNA, the CDR3 is TGCAGCGTTGTTTCCAGGGCAGAGTTCACAGATACGCAGTATTTT. Translation: CSVVSRAEFTDTQYF.

V and J are TRBV14 and TRBJ1-2, with 7 bases matching TRBD1. J gave up 5 bases and V 0 bases, and 6 bases lay outside the gene matches. Germline V CDR1 and CDR2: SGHDN, FVKESK. This CDR3 is built from 15 residues. The DNA for the CDR3 is TGTGCCAGCAGCCAAGATATACAGGGGTGGTATGGCTACACCTTC. Amino acids: CASSQDIQGWYGYTF.

Note on this clone: Other DNA sequences in the sample encode the same CDR3. The V call is TRBV27, the J call TRBJ2-7, with 8 bases identical to TRBD1. This CDR3 is 13 amino acids long. Germline assignment: CDR1 MNHEY and CDR2 SMNVEV (reference sequence). V lost 2 bases, J lost 4 bases, and 1 base stayed unmatched. The CDR3 DNA reads as TGTGCCAGCAGTTTACGGACAGGGTACGAGCAGTACTTC. Its protein is CASSLRTGYEQYF.

The chain is built from TRBV11-2 and TRBJ2-7; 8 nucleotides match TRBD2. The J segment lost 3 bases and the V segment lost 5 bases, leaving 6 bases of the junction unmatched. The CDR3 is made up of 14 amino acids. Germline V gene sequence: CDR1 SGHAT, CDR2 FQNNGV. As DNA, the CDR3 is TGTGCCAGCAGCCCACGGACTAGCTACTACGAGCAGTACTTC. Its translation is CASSPRTSYYEQYF. Full variable domain (missing parts from reference TRBV11-2 and TRBJ2-7): EAGVAQSPRYKIIEKRQSVAFWCNPISGHATLYWYQQILGQGPKLLIQFQNNGVVDDSQLPKDRFSAERLKGVDSTLKIQPAKLEDSAVYLCASSPRTSYYEQYFGPGTRLTVT.